The clone carrying this T cell receptor beta chain was found a few times. Between the trimmed V and J ends, which lost 4 bases and 8 bases, there was a span of 12 bases. From germline, CDR1 is MRHNA and CDR2 SNTAGT. The CDR3 runs to 13 residues. This sample was included in a study of blood T cells in healthy people across ages. Next came a second PCR, run for about 6 to 11 cycles, which used a sample-barcoded 5' primer along with a J-beta primer mix. TCRdb recomputed calls from the 5' RACE reads with MiXCR, one row per CDR3 protein. This table holds just under 750,000 distinct CDR3 sequences, about a fifth found once.

The chain links TRBV6-4 to TRBJ2-1, with a tentative D call TRBD1 (6 bases). This receptor was identified in a man aged 65-85 years in good health. The sample comprised blood. This CDR3 reads CASSAQGEDEQFF. The CDR3 DNA reads TGTGCCAGCAGTGCACAGGGAGAGGATGAGCAGTTCTTC.